The sequence of this T cell receptor (beta chain) was determined in a study of CD8 T cells in Susac syndrome (dated by TCRdb to the late 2010s). Regarding the complete study: The study used repertoire sequencing to test whether antigen drove CD8+ T cell activation and differentiation in Susac syndrome. What the research found in general, with its limitations: The number of individuals in the TCR sequencing and HLA analysis was recognized as being relatively small.

RNA was extracted with the RNeasy kit and about 0.5 to 1 ug was reverse transcribed using random hexamers. TCR beta CDR3 regions were amplified with the immunoSEQ multiplex PCR assay covering 54 Vbeta and 13 Jbeta segments. To correct PCR amplification bias, a synthetic template baseline was used for both primer optimization and computational correction. Under the source paper's analysis protocol: Reads were annotated to V, D and J genes according to IMGT and were analyzed with immunoSEQ Analyzer, with only productive sequences retained. Clonality was computed as one minus Shannon entropy normalized by log2 of the number of productive unique sequences. Public and private clones were assessed among the 100 most prevalent clones of each patient and control. Susac-specific clones were defined as absent from healthy and MS cohorts, roughly 1,100 published viral clones and other ImmuneACCESS disease sequences. TCRdb ran its own pipeline on the public reads, namely fastp trimming at Q25 and MiXCR clone calling, and kept in-frame beta chains. Rows merge per CDR3 protein into single entries with the most common DNA and genes. TCRdb's processing, not the authors', yielded these V and J calls. This sample comprises roughly 330,000 distinct CDR3 sequences, 92% of them detected only once. The ten largest clones add up to more than 0.06% of the sample.

Comment on this clonotype: The antigen it recognizes is unknown. One base away there is no much larger clone; base qualities are not given.

Peripheral blood CD8+ and CD4+ T cells from healthy donors, Susac syndrome patients and multiple sclerosis patients were profiled using high-throughput TCR beta sequencing. Multiple sclerosis controls were treatment-naive patients with stable or active relapsing-remitting disease fulfilling revised McDonald criteria. CD8+ TEMRA cells were enriched by FACS, while bulk CD8+ and CD4+ T cells were purified by magnetic negative isolation. Blood was collected in EDTA tubes and processed within 24 hours, with PBMCs isolated through density gradient centrifugation. PBMCs intended for TCR sequencing were cryopreserved in liquid nitrogen and thawed later in a water bath at 37 degrees C. Purity of sorted or isolated CD4+, CD8+ and CD8+ TEMRA cells was at least 90%. Reading the germline V gene gives CDR1 MRHNA and CDR2 SNTAGT. The junction shows trimming of 3 bases on V and 5 bases on J, plus 11 bases between the germline ends. The CDR3 measures 14 amino acids from cysteine to phenylalanine. Only CDR3 DNA is held: 42 bases, read in frame from base 1.

Sequenced input: CD4+ T cells from PBMCs. The receptor was isolated from a human donor with multiple sclerosis. In this chain, TRBV6-4 is recombined with TRBJ1-5; the D region possibly corresponds to TRBD1 (6 bases align). The CDR3: CASSEGGSDQPQHF. The nucleotides are TGTGCCAGCAGTGAAGGGGGATCAGATCAGCCCCAGCATTTT.